Listed below are T cell receptor beta chains from one sample, sequenced in a study of PD-1 blockade in classical Hodgkin lymphoma. This table comes from immunoSEQ multiplex PCR, and its TCRdb copy is limited to in-frame clones, with some not included. This sample has some 95,000 clones, with approximately 89% found just once. Sample: peripheral blood mononuclear cells (PBMCs), taken before the second cycle of nivolumab. All receptors derive from a human donor with classical Hodgkin lymphoma. CDR3s include the opening cysteine and the closing phenylalanine or tryptophan.

>TRBJ2-7|TRBV6-1
CASSELRQDEQYF
>TRBJ2-1|TRBV5-1
CASSLASSSGGHNEQFF
>TRBJ2-1|TRBV19
CASSRISSSYNEQFF
>TRBJ2-7|TRBV4-1
CASSQGGSYEQYF
>TRBJ1-3|TRBV15
CATSVGGRSGNTIYF
>TRBJ2-7|TRBV6-1
CASSEGIRRLAVSYEQYF
>TRBJ1-2|TRBV7-6
CASSPGTGKGGYTF
>TRBJ1-5|TRBV2
CVSSQRENQPQHF
>TRBJ2-1|TRBV7-9
CASSLASSVTNEQFF
>TRBJ1-5|TRBV5-1
CASSLGDPRNQPQHF
>TRBJ2-7|TRBV23-1
CASTRQGPYEQYF
>TRBJ1-1|TRBV10-3
CAISPSRVNTEAFF
>TRBJ2-1|TRBV5-6
CASRRGVEQFF
>TRBJ2-7|TRBV6-7
CASSSADCYEQYF
>TRBJ2-3|TRBV5-1
CASSLGGQSDTQYF
>TRBJ1-1|TRBV7-2
CASSTVGAMNTEAFF